The 23 T cell receptor beta chains in this list originate from one sample, sequenced in a study of blood T cell repertoires in COVID-19. This table comes from immunoSEQ multiplex PCR, and its TCRdb copy is limited to in-frame clones, with some not included. The profile covers roughly 100,000 clones, with about three quarters appearing a single time and around 19% taken by the ten largest. Sample: peripheral blood. Every receptor here comes from a woman aged 70-85 years with acute or convalescent COVID-19.

This clone was recorded many times. V usage is TRBV6-6 and J usage is TRBJ2-1, with 10 bases identical to TRBD2. V shed 6 bases and J 7 bases; nucleotides not matched to a gene: 12. CDR3 length: 16 amino acids. Germline CDR1 MNHNY, CDR2 SVGAGI (reference sequence). CDR3 region: CASSLFKRGGLNEQFF. The DNA of the CDR3 is TGTGCCAGCAGCCTCTTCAAGCGGGGGGGCCTGAATGAGCAGTTCTTC.

The CDR3 reads CASSPGQGVYGYTF. Written as DNA, the CDR3 is TGTGCCAGCTCACCAGGACAGGGAGTCTATGGCTACACCTTC. This chain uses TRBV18 with TRBJ1-2; TRBD1 matches at 8 bases. The junction had 3 bases not matched to a gene; V was cut back by 2 bases and J by 4 bases. The CDR3 runs 14 residues. Germline CDR1 KGHSH, CDR2 LQKENI. The variable domain in full, with the rest retrieved from reference TRBV18 and TRBJ1-2, is NAGVMQNPRHLVRRRGQEARLRCSPMKGHSHVYWYRQLPEEGLKFMVYLQKENIIDESGMPKERFSAEFPKEGPSILRIQQVVRGDSAAYFCASSPGQGVYGYTFGSGTRLTVV.

The rearrangement uses TRBV5-1 and TRBJ2-3; 11 bases are a match to TRBD2. The V gene end was trimmed by 0 bases and the J gene end by 1 base; junction bases not matched to a gene: 4. CDR3 length equals 17 residues. Germline V gene sequence: CDR1 SGHRS, CDR2 YFSETQ. The CDR3 DNA sequence: TGCGCCAGCAGCTTGGACCCGACTAGCGGGGGCACAGATACGCAGTATTTT. It codes for CASSLDPTSGGTDTQYF.

The CDR3 coding sequence is TGTGCCAGCAGCCGGGACAGGGAATACTATGGCTACACCTTC. Protein: CASSRDREYYGYTF. The chain links TRBV5-6 to TRBJ1-2, with 9 positions matching TRBD1. The CDR3 is made up of 14 amino acids. V was pared by 4 bases and J by 3 bases, with 4 bases of the junction left unmatched. Germline V gives CDR1 SGHDT, CDR2 YYEEEE.

The chain carries TRBV19 and TRBJ2-6; D possibly corresponds to TRBD1 (5 bases). V was shortened by 4 bases and J by 0 bases, with 10 bases between the two germline ends. CDR3 length: 16 amino acids. In germline, CDR1 is LNHDA, CDR2 SQIVND (reference sequence). DNA for the CDR3: TGTGCCAGTAGTACTCAGACAGTCTCTGGGGCCAACGTCCTGACTTTC. Translating gives CASSTQTVSGANVLTF. The full variable domain, completed using reference TRBV19 and TRBJ2-6, is DGGITQSPKYLFRKEGQNVTLSCEQNLNHDAMYWYRQDPGQGLRLIYYSQIVNDFQKGDIAEGYSVSREKKESFPLTVTSAQKNPTAFYLCASSTQTVSGANVLTFGAGSRLTVL.

V usage is TRBV24-1 and J usage is TRBJ1-4; D is undetermined. Germline V CDR1 and CDR2: KGHDR, SFDVKD. The CDR3 has 13 amino acids. Trimming took off 3 bases at V and 11 bases at J, with 12 bases between the two ends. This chain's CDR3 is CATSDAGESKLFF. The DNA for the CDR3 is TGTGCCACCAGTGATGCCGGGGAGTCGAAACTGTTTTTT.

This chain joins TRBV18 and TRBJ1-4; D is perhaps TRBD1 (5 bases). Trimming pared 0 bases from V and 8 bases from J, leaving 19 bases between. Germline CDR1 KGHSH, CDR2 LQKENI. The CDR3 loop spans 17 amino acids. The CDR3: CASSPPPQGLRTEKLFF. The CDR3 DNA is TGTGCCAGCTCACCACCCCCGCAGGGCCTGCGTACCGAAAAACTGTTTTTT.

There are a few counts of this clone. The V gene is TRBV7-9, the J gene TRBJ2-1; TRBD2 matches at 11 bases. CDR3 length: 14 residues. Germline trimming cut 1 base from V and 7 bases from J; bases unmatched to any gene: 0. Germline loops: CDR1 SEHNR, CDR2 FQNEAQ (reference sequence). The CDR3 reads CASSLGLAGNEQFF. CDR3 DNA: TGTGCCAGCAGCTTAGGACTAGCGGGGAATGAGCAGTTCTTC.

This sequence joins TRBV11-2 and TRBJ1-2; 8 bases are shared with TRBD1. Germline CDR1 and CDR2: SGHAT and FQNNGV. Trimming took 5 bases from V and 6 from J; bases not matched to a gene: 11. The CDR3 is 15 residues long. CDR3 amino acids: CASSRAAGQGDGYTF. The CDR3 nucleotides read TGTGCCAGCAGCCGCGCGGCAGGACAGGGAGATGGCTACACCTTC.

The rearrangement uses TRBV7-9 and TRBJ2-7; D gene uncertain. The germline gives CDR1 SEHNR, CDR2 FQNEAQ (reference sequence). The CDR3 consists of 15 residues. Trimming cost V 1 base and J 2 bases, with 12 bases left between them. CDR3 bases: TGTGCCAGCAGCTTAGGGGCAGCAAGCCCCTACGAGCAGTACTTC. Its translation: CASSLGAASPYEQYF.

The chain recombines TRBV5-5 with TRBJ1-2; D gene unclear. Trimming shortened V by 0 bases and J by 7 bases, and 7 bases separated the two germline ends. Germline V gives CDR1 SGHKS, CDR2 YYEKEE (reference sequence). The CDR3 runs to 12 residues. CDR3 region: CASSLGVPGYTF. The CDR3 region has the DNA TGTGCCAGCAGCTTGGGAGTCCCTGGCTACACCTTC.

The genes are TRBV18 and TRBJ1-1, with D perhaps TRBD1 (5 bases). The CDR3 length is 16 residues. Germline V gene sequence: CDR1 KGHSH, CDR2 LQKENI. V lost 3 bases and J lost 0, with 14 bases in between. The chain's CDR3 is CASSPNPRGMNTEAFF. The DNA for the CDR3 is TGTGCCAGCTCACCGAACCCTCGGGGGATGAACACTGAAGCTTTCTTT.

The V call is TRBV11-2, the J call TRBJ2-1; 9 nucleotides align to TRBD2. CDR1 is SGHAT, CDR2 FQNNGV, per germline. Trimming took 10 bases from V and 9 from J; bases not matched to a gene: 10. The CDR3 has 13 amino acids. The CDR3 bases are TGTGCCACCTCTCGCGGGGGGGTTGGTGAGCAGTTCTTC. Its translation is CATSRGGVGEQFF. The variable domain in full, completed from reference TRBV11-2 and TRBJ2-1, reads EAGVAQSPRYKIIEKRQSVAFWCNPISGHATLYWYQQILGQGPKLLIQFQNNGVVDDSQLPKDRFSAERLKGVDSTLKIQPAKLEDSAVYLCATSRGGVGEQFFGPGTRLTVL.

The V and J genes are TRBV19 and TRBJ2-1; tentative D call: TRBD2 (5 bases). CDR1 LNHDA and CDR2 SQIVND come from the germline V gene (reference sequence). The CDR3 extends over 16 amino acids. Trimming stripped 6 bases from V and 3 bases from J, with 18 bases between. Here the CDR3 reads CASSRGWAQLYNEQFF. CDR3 coding DNA: TGTGCCAGTAGCAGAGGGTGGGCTCAACTCTACAATGAGCAGTTCTTC.

This chain uses TRBV19 with TRBJ1-5, with 7 bases identical to TRBD1. Germline lookup yields CDR1 LNHDA and CDR2 SQIVND (reference sequence). CDR3 length equals 14 residues. After removal of 9 bases from V and 11 bases from J, the junction contained 16 bases not matched to a gene. The CDR3 spells CASVPGAGGSTQHF. The CDR3 nucleotides are TGTGCCAGCGTCCCGGGGGCAGGGGGGTCCACCCAGCATTTT.

The rearrangement links TRBV18 to TRBJ2-5, with TRBD2 matching 7 bases. The CDR3 totals 15 residues. Per germline, CDR1 KGHSH and CDR2 LQKENI. V lost 0 bases, J lost 5 bases, and 6 bases stayed unmatched. This chain's CDR3 is CASSPPRAGSETQYF. The CDR3 DNA sequence: TGTGCCAGCTCACCACCGAGAGCGGGGTCCGAGACCCAGTACTTC.

This sequence joins TRBV7-2 and TRBJ2-1, with TRBD1 identical over 9 bases. Germline CDR1 reads SGHTA; CDR2 reads FQGNSA. Trimming removed 2 bases from V and 15 bases from J; junction bases left unmatched: 11. There are 14 residues in the CDR3. The CDR3 sequence: CASSLPSGTGSWFF. The DNA for the CDR3 is TGTGCCAGCAGCTTACCCTCCGGGACAGGGTCGTGGTTCTTC.

The chain combines TRBV5-4 with TRBJ2-3, with TRBD2 as a possible D gene (7 bases). The CDR3 length is 20 residues. Between the trimmed V and J ends, which lost 2 bases and 1 base, there was a span of 26 bases. Germline CDR1 and CDR2: SGHNT and YYREEE (reference sequence). The CDR3 region is CASSLLRGRGLGVGTDTQYF. The DNA of the CDR3 is TGTGCCAGCAGCTTATTGCGGGGGCGAGGGTTAGGTGTGGGCACAGATACGCAGTATTTT.

This clone was picked up a small number of times. The rearrangement joins TRBV5-1 to TRBJ1-1; D remains ambiguous. Trimming removed 2 bases at V and 1 base at J, with 6 bases between. Germline CDR1 and CDR2: SGHRS and YFSETQ. The CDR3 loop spans 13 amino acids. CDR3 coding DNA: TGCGCCAGCAGCTTAGCTCCGAACACTGAAGCTTTCTTT. Protein sequence: CASSLAPNTEAFF. The full variable domain, its missing parts supplied by reference TRBV5-1 and TRBJ1-1, is KAGVTQTPRYLIKTRGQQVTLSCSPISGHRSVSWYQQTPGQGLQFLFEYFSETQRNKGNFPGRFSGRQFSNSRSEMNVSTLELGDSALYLCASSLAPNTEAFFGQGTRLTVV.

The rearrangement joins TRBV5-6 to TRBJ1-1; D is undetermined. The CDR3 has 13 residues. Germline V lookup: CDR1 SGHDT, CDR2 YYEEEE. V lost 0 bases, J lost 4 bases, and 7 bases lay in between. CDR3 residues: CASSLGGSTEAFF. For the CDR3, the DNA is TGTGCCAGCAGCTTGGGAGGGAGCACTGAAGCTTTCTTT.

The chain has TRBV6-2 or TRBV6-3 and TRBJ2-3, with D possibly TRBD2 on 7 matching bases. This CDR3 spans 18 amino acids. Trimming stripped 5 bases from V and 2 bases from J, with 23 bases between. The germline CDR1 and CDR2 sequences are MNHEY and SVGEGT. Written as DNA, the CDR3 is TGTGCCAGCAGTAACCCCCTCTTTAGGCGGGGGCCCACAGATACGCAGTATTTT. Protein sequence: CASSNPLFRRGPTDTQYF.

This chain links TRBV15 with TRBJ2-3, with 9 bases identical to TRBD2. In germline, CDR1 is LNHNV, CDR2 YYDKDF (reference sequence). The trim removed 0 bases at V and 6 bases at J, leaving 13 bases unmatched. The CDR3 consists of 18 residues. CDR3 in amino acids: CATSRDPGVAGVRDTQYF. As DNA, the CDR3 is TGTGCCACCAGCAGAGATCCCGGAGTAGCGGGGGTTCGGGATACGCAGTATTTT.

J is TRBJ2-2 and V is TRBV19; D perhaps matches TRBD2 (6 bases). This CDR3 is built from 13 residues. The germline CDR1 and CDR2 sequences are LNHDA and SQIVND (reference sequence). V lost 6 bases and J 4 bases, leaving 9 bases between the germline ends. In DNA, the CDR3 is TGTGCCAGTAGACAGCGGGCCACCGGGGAGCTGTTTTTT. This translates into CASRQRATGELFF.